The source of this T cell receptor beta chain is a study of cytomegalovirus exposure and HLA in healthy donors. General study results and limits: The study put 160 or so TCR beta chains on its list as cytomegalovirus-associated. Later analysis identified about 18,000 TCR beta sequences associated with HLA alleles, using a false discovery rate threshold of 0.05. In a later analysis, TCR beta V- and J-gene trimming showed a link to a missense DCLRE1C variant.

J gave up 5 bases and V 3 bases, and 7 bases lay outside the gene matches. Germline assignment: CDR1 SEHNR and CDR2 FQNEAQ (reference sequence). This CDR3 is 14 amino acids long. Vbeta (60) and Jbeta (13) primers were used in the PCR. Here immunoSEQ multiplex PCR was the method, and the copy in TCRdb shows in-frame clones only, minus some. This sample lists 21,000 or so clones; its ten largest clones have over 20%. Of note for this clone: The antigen remains undetermined.

The chain has TRBV7-9 and TRBJ2-7; 7 positions match TRBD1. The sequence derives from a man aged 60-69 years in good health and CMV-seropositive. Source material: PBMCs. This CDR3 reads CASSLRQGSHEQYF. In DNA, the CDR3 is TGTGCCAGCAGCTTGCGACAGGGTAGCCACGAGCAGTACTTC.